These 3 T cell receptor beta chains originate from one sample sequenced in a study of T-cell reconstitution after alpha-beta-depleted transplantation in children. TCRbeta library construction was performed incorporating unique molecular identifiers. In TCRdb, the PCR reads were re-called with MiXCR into one record per CDR3 protein. The sample lists about 70,000 distinct CDR3 sequences; approximately 10% were seen once. The sample here was PBMCs, taken before TCRalphabeta/CD19-depleted stem cell transplant. The receptor set was obtained from a boy between 5 and 17 years old with acute myeloid leukemia, due to receive a stem cell transplant.

In its sample, this clonotype was seen a few times. V gene TRBV3-1 combines with J gene TRBJ1-2; D not certain. Germline V CDR1 and CDR2: LGHDT, YNNKEL (reference sequence). Trimming stripped 0 bases from V and 1 base from J, with 15 bases between. This CDR3 is 17 amino acids long. The chain's CDR3 is CASSQEGRIGLNYGYTF. The CDR3 nucleotides read TGTGCCAGCAGCCAAGAAGGCCGAATTGGGCTTAACTATGGCTACACCTTC.

This clonotype has a count of ten or more. V and J are TRBV20-1 and TRBJ2-1; TRBD2 aligns across 10 bases. CDR1 is DFQATT, CDR2 SNEGSKA, per germline (reference sequence). Trimming removed 0 bases from V and 8 bases from J; junction bases left unmatched: 7. The CDR3 spans 15 residues. CDR3 sequence: CSARDRASGGDEQFF. CDR3 in DNA: TGCAGTGCTAGAGATAGGGCTAGCGGGGGTGATGAGCAGTTCTTC.

There are many counts of this clonotype. The rearrangement joins TRBV24-1 to TRBJ2-1; D might be TRBD1 or TRBD2, each matching 5 bases. V was trimmed by 4 bases and J by 4 bases, leaving 16 bases between them. This CDR3 has 16 amino acids. Germline CDR1 and CDR2: KGHDR and SFDVKD. The CDR3 nucleotides read TGTGCCACCAGTGACCCCGTGAGGGGTCCTTACAATGAGCAGTTCTTC. It yields the protein CATSDPVRGPYNEQFF.